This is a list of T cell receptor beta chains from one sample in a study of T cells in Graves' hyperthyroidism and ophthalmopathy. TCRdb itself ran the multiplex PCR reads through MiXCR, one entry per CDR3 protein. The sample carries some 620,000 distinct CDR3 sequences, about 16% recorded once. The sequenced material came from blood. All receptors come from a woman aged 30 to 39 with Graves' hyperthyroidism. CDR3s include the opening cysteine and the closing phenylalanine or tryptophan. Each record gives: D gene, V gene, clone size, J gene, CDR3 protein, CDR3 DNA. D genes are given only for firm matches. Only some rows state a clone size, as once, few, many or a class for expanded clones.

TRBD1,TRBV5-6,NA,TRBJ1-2,CASSSTGDYGYTF,TGTGCCAGCAGTTCGACAGGGGACTATGGCTACACCTTC
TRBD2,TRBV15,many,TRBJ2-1,CATSRGIAGGSYNEQFF,TGTGCCACCAGCAGAGGTATAGCGGGAGGTTCGTACAATGAGCAGTTCTTC
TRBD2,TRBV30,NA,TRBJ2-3,CAWSAGGTSAPSTDTQYF,TGTGCCTGGAGTGCGGGGGGGACTAGCGCGCCGAGCACAGATACGCAGTATTTT
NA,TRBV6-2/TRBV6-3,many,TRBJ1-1,CASGRQSMTEAFF,TGTGCCAGCGGACGCCAATCGATGACTGAAGCTTTCTTT
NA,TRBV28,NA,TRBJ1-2,CASLIRGNYGYTF,TGTGCCAGCCTCATCCGGGGGAACTATGGCTACACCTTC
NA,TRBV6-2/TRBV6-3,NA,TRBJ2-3,CASSTQTGSTDTQYF,TGTGCCAGCAGTACGCAAACAGGGAGCACAGATACGCAGTATTTT
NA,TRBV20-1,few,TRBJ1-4,CSARSGGSNEKLFF,TGCAGTGCTAGATCGGGGGGGTCTAATGAAAAACTGTTTTTT
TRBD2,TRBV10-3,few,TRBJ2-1,CAISLTSENEQFF,TGTGCCATCAGCCTTACTAGCGAGAATGAGCAGTTCTTC
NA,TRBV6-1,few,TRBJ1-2,CASSEWDIEGYGYTF,TGTGCCAGCAGTGAATGGGACATTGAGGGCTATGGCTACACCTTC
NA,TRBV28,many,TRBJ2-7,CAGMNRGSSYEQYF,TGTGCCGGGATGAATAGGGGGAGCTCCTACGAGCAGTACTTC
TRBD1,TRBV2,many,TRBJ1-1,CASSVGQGNTEAFF,TGTGCCAGCAGTGTGGGACAGGGGAACACTGAAGCTTTCTTT
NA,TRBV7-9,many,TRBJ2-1,CASHQARFHNEQFF,TGTGCCAGCCACCAAGCGAGGTTCCACAATGAGCAGTTCTTC
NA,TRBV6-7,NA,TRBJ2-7,CASIDGPYEQYF,TGTGCCAGCATAGACGGGCCCTACGAGCAGTACTTC
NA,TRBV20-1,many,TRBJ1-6,CSARDPRDSPLHF,TGCAGTGCTAGAGATCCGAGGGATTCACCCCTCCACTTT
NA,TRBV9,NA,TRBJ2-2,CASSVPGTVNTGELFF,TGTGCCAGCAGCGTACCCGGGACGGTGAACACCGGGGAGCTGTTTTTT
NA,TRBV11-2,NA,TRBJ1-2,CASSLAAGAGYTF,TGTGCCAGCAGCTTAGCGGCGGGGGCTGGCTACACCTTC
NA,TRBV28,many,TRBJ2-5,CASSSPGQETQYF,TGTGCCAGCAGTTCTCCAGGTCAAGAGACCCAGTACTTC
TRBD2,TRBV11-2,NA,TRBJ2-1,CASRRAGGSYEQFF,TGTGCCAGTAGGCGAGCGGGAGGATCCTACGAGCAGTTCTTC
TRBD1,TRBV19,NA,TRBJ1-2,CASSMGQGSGYTF,TGTGCCAGTAGTATGGGACAGGGGTCTGGCTACACCTTC
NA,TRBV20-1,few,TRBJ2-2,CSAINPRGNTGELFF,TGCAGTGCTATTAACCCGAGGGGGAACACCGGGGAGCTGTTTTTT
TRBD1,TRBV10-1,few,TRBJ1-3,CANSATGVGNTIYF,TGCGCCAACTCCGCGACAGGGGTTGGAAACACCATATATTTT
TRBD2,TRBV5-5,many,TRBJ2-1,CASNKAGASYNEQFF,TGTGCCAGCAACAAAGCGGGGGCCTCCTACAATGAGCAGTTCTTC